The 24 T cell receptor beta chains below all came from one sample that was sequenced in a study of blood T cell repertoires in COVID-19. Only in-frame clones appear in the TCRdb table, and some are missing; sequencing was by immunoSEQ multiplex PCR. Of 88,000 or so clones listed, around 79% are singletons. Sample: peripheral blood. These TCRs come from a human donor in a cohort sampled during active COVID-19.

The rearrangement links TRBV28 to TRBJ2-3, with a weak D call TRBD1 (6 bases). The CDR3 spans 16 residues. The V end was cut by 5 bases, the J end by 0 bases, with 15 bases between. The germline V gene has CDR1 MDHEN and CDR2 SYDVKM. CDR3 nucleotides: TGTGCCAGCAGTGGGCTAGGCAGGGGAAGCACAGATACGCAGTATTTT. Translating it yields CASSGLGRGSTDTQYF.

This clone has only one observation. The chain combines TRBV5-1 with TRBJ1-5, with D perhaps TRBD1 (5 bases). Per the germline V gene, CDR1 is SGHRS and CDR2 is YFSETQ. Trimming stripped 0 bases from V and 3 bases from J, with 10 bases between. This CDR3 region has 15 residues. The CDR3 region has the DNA TGCGCCAGCAGCTTGGAGGGGCCGTCCAATCAGCCCCAGCATTTT. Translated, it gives CASSLEGPSNQPQHF.

CDR3 DNA: TGTGCCAGCTCACCAGCGGGTGAGTCACCCCTCCACTTT. It specifies CASSPAGESPLHF. This chain links TRBV18 with TRBJ1-6, with D hard to call. The germline V gene encodes CDR1 KGHSH and CDR2 LQKENI. The CDR3 totals 13 residues. V lost 2 bases, J lost 10 bases, and 9 bases lay in between.

The DNA of the CDR3 is TGTGCCAGCTCACCAAGACAGTTCAGTCAAGAGACCCAGTACTTC. Its protein is CASSPRQFSQETQYF. V gene TRBV18 combines with J gene TRBJ2-5, with D maybe TRBD1 (5 bases). Germline-derived CDR1 and CDR2 are KGHSH and LQKENI. This CDR3 comprises 15 residues. Deletions cut 2 bases from V and 2 bases from J, with 12 bases between.

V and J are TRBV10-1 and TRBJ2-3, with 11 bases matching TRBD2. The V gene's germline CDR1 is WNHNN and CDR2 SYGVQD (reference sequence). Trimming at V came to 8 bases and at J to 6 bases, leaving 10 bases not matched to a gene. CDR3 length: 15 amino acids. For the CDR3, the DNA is TGCGCCAGCTCCATTAGCGGGAGGGCTGGGGATACGCAGTATTTT. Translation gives CASSISGRAGDTQYF.

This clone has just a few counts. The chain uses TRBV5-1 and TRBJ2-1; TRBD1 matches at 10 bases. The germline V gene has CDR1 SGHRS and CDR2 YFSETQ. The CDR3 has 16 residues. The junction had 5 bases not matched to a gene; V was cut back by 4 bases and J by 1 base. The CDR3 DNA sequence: TGCGCCAGCAGCACCGGACAGGGGGGATCCTACAATGAGCAGTTCTTC. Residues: CASSTGQGGSYNEQFF.

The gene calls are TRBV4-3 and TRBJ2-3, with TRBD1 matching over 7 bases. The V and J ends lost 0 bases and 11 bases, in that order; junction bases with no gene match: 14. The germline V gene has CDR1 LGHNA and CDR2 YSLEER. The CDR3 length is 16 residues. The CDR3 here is CASSQEFPPTGVKQYF. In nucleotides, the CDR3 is TGCGCCAGCAGCCAAGAATTTCCCCCAACAGGGGTTAAGCAGTATTTT.

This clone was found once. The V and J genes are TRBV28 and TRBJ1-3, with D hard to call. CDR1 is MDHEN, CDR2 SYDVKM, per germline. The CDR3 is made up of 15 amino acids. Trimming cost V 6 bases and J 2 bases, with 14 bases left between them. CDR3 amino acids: CASSPEVRTGNTIYF. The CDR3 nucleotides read TGTGCCAGCAGCCCCGAGGTTAGGACTGGAAACACCATATATTTT.

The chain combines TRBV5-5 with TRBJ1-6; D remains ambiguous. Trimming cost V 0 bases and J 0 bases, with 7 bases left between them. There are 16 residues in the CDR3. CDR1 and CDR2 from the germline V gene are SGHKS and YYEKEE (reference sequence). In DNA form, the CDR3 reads TGTGCCAGCAGCTTGGACCTGAGCTCCTATAATTCACCCCTCCACTTT. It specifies CASSLDLSSYNSPLHF. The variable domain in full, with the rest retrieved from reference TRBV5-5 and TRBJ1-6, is DAGVTQSPTHLIKTRGQQVTLRCSPISGHKSVSWYQQVLGQGPQFIFQYYEKEERGRGNFPDRFSARQFPNYSSELNVNALLLGDSALYLCASSLDLSSYNSPLHFGNGTRLTVT.

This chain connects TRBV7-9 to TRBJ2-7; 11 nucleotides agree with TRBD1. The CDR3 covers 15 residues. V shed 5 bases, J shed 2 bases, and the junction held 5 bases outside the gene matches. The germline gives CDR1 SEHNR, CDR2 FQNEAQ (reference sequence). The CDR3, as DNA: TGTGCCAGCAGCACACGGACAGGGGGCACCTACGAGCAGTACTTC. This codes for CASSTRTGGTYEQYF.

The CDR3 is CASRDNPFRDTQYF. Written as DNA, the CDR3 is TGTGCCAGTAGGGACAACCCGTTTAGGGATACGCAGTATTTT. The chain has TRBV19 and TRBJ2-3, with D perhaps TRBD1 (5 bases). The CDR3 is 14 residues long. Germline CDR1 reads LNHDA; CDR2 reads SQIVND (reference sequence). Trimming took 6 bases from V and 6 from J, leaving 16 bases between them.

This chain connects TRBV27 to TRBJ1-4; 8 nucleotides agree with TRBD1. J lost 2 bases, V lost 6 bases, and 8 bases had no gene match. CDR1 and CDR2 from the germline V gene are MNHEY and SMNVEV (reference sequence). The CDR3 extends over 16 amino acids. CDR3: CASRRITGGTNEKLFF. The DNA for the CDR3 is TGTGCCAGCAGACGCATTACAGGGGGGACTAATGAAAAACTGTTTTTT.

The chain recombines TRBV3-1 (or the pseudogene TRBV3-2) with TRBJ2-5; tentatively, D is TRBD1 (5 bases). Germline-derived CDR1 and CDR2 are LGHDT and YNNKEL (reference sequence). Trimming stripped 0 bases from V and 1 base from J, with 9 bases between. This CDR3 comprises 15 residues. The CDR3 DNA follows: TGTGCCAGCAGCCAAGAGCCAGGGTTCCAAGAGACCCAGTACTTC. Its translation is CASSQEPGFQETQYF.

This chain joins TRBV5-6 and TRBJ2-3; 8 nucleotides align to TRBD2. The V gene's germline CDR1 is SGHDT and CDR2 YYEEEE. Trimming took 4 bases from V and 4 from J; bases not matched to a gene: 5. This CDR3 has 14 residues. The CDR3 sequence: CASSSGSGADTQYF. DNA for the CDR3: TGTGCCAGCAGCAGCGGGAGTGGGGCAGATACGCAGTATTTT.

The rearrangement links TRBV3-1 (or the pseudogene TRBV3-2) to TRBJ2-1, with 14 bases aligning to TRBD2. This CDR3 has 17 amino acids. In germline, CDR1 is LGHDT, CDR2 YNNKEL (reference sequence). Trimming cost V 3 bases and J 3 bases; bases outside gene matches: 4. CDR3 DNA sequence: TGTGCCAGCAGCCAGGCCGGACTAGCGGGGGGCTACAATGAGCAGTTCTTC. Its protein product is CASSQAGLAGGYNEQFF.

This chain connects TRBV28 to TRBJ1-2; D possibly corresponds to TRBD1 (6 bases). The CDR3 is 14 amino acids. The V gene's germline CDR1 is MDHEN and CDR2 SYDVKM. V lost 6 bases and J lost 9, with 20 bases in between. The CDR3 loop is CASRPADSRRSYTF. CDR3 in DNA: TGTGCCAGCAGACCCGCGGACAGTCGTCGGAGCTACACCTTC.

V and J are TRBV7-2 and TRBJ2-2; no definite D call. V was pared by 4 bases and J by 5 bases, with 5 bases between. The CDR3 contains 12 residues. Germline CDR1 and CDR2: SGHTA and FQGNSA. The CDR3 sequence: CASSWATGELFF. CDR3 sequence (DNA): TGTGCCAGCAGCTGGGCAACCGGGGAGCTGTTTTTT.

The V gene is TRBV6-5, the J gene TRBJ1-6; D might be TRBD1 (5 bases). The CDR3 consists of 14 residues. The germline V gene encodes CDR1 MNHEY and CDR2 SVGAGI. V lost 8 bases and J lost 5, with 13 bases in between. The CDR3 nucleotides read TGTGCCAGCGAACGGGACTTTAATAATTCACCCCTCCACTTT. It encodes CASERDFNNSPLHF.

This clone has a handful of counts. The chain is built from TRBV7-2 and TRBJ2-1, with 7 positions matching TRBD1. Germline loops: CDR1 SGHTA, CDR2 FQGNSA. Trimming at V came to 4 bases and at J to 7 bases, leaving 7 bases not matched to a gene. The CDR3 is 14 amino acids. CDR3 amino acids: CASSWSQGSNEQFF. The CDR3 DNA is TGTGCCAGCAGCTGGTCACAGGGGAGTAATGAGCAGTTCTTC.

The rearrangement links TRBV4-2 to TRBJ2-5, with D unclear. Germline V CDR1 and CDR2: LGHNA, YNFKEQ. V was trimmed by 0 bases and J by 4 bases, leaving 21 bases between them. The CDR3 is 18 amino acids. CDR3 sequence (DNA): TGTGCCAGCAGCCAAGATGGTCCCTATGGCCGGCCAGGAGAGACCCAGTACTTC. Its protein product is CASSQDGPYGRPGETQYF.

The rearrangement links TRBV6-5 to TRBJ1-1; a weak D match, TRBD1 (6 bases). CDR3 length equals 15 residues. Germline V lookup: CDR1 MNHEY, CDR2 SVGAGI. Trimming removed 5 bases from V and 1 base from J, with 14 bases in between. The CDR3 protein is CASSPSPGQNTEAFF. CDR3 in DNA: TGTGCCAGCAGTCCCTCCCCGGGACAGAACACTGAAGCTTTCTTT.

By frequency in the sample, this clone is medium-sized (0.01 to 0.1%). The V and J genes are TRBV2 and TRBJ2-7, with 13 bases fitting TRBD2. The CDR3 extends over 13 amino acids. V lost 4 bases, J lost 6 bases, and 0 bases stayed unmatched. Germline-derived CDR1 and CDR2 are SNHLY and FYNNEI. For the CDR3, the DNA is TGTGCCAGCAGTGGACTAGCGGGAGGCGAGCAGTACTTC. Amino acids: CASSGLAGGEQYF.

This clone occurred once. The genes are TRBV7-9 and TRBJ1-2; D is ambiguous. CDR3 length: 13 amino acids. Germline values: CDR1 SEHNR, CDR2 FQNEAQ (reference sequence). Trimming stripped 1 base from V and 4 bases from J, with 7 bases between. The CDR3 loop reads CASSLVSSYGYTF. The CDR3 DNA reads TGTGCCAGCAGCTTAGTTAGCAGCTATGGCTACACCTTC. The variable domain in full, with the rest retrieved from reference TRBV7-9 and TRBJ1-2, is DTGVSQNPRHKITKRGQNVTFRCDPISEHNRLYWYRQTLGQGPEFLTYFQNEAQLEKSRLLSDRFSAERPKGSFSTLEIQRTEQGDSAMYLCASSLVSSYGYTFGSGTRLTVV.

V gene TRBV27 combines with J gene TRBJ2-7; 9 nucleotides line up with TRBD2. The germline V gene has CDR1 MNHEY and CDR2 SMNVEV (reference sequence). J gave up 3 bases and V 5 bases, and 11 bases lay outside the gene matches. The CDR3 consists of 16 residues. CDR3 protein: CASSPHLAGLLYEQYF. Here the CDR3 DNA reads TGTGCCAGCAGTCCCCATCTAGCGGGACTACTCTACGAGCAGTACTTC.